The subject of this entry is one T cell receptor (beta chain). The data derive from a study of shared clonotypes between healthy human individuals. TCRdb keeps only in-frame clones here, not all; method: immunoSEQ multiplex PCR. The table lists around 500,000 clones, about 76% of them singletons. Every one of the donors was a Caucasian adult that lived in Nashville, Tennessee. The CDR3 loop spans 16 amino acids. Unmatched junction bases numbered 10, after V lost 5 bases and J lost 3 bases. CDR1 and CDR2 from the germline V gene are SGHVS and FNYEAQ. The chain combines TRBV7-6 with TRBJ2-1; 7 nucleotides agree with TRBD2. Sequencing was done on a sample of PBMCs. The sequence came from a woman between 40 and 50 years old in good health. Some clones in this sample may be carry-over from other donors' samples. The CDR3 sequence is CASSPTAGWGYNEQFF. In nucleotides, the CDR3 is TGTGCCAGCAGCCCTACAGCGGGGTGGGGCTACAATGAGCAGTTCTTC. Full variable domain (outside the CDR3, taken from reference TRBV7-6 and TRBJ2-1): GAGVSQSPRYKVTKRGQDVALRCDPISGHVSLYWYRQALGQGPEFLTYFNYEAQQDKSGLPNDRFSAERPEGSISTLTIQRTEQRDSAMYRCASSPTAGWGYNEQFFGPGTRLTVL.